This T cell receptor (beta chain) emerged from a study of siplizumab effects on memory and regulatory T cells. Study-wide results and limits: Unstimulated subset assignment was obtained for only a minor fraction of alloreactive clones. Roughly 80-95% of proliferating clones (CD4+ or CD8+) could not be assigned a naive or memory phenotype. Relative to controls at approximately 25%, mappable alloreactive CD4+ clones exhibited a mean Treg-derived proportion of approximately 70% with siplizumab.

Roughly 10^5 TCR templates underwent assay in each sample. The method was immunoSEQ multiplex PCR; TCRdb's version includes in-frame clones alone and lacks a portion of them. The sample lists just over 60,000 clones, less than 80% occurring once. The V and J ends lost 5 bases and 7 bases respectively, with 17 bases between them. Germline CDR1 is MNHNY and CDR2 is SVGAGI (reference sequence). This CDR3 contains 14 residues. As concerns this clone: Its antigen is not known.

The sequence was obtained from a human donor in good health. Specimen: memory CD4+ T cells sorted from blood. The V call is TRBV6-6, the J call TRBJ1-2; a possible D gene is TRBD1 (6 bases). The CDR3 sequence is CASSLRDTSSGYTF. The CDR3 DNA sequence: TGTGCCAGCAGTCTCCGGGACACTTCTTCTGGCTACACCTTC.